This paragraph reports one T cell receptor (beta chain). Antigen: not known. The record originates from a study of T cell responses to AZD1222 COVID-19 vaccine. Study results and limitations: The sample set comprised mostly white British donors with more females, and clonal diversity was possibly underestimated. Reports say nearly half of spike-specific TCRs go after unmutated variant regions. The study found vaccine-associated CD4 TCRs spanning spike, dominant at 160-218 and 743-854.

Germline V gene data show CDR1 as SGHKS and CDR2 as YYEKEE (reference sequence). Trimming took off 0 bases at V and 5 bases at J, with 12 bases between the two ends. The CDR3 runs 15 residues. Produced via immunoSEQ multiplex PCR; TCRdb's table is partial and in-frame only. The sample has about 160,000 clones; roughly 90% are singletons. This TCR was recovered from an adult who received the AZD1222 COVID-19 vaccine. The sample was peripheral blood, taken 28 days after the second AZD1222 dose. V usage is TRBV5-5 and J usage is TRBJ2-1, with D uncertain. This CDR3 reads CASSLEPGRNNEQFF. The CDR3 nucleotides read TGTGCCAGCAGCTTGGAGCCGGGCCGCAACAATGAGCAGTTCTTC.